This T cell receptor (beta chain) was observed in a study of T cells in Graves' hyperthyroidism and ophthalmopathy. Study details: Peripheral blood samples were taken at initial diagnosis, prior to any treatment. Study conclusions and caveats: Researchers found most expanded thyroid clonotypes above 0.001 in blood as well. Ophthalmopathy, as predicted by the model, came a median about six months after the prediction.

Looked up from germline, CDR1 is SGHTA and CDR2 is FQGNSA. This CDR3 has 16 amino acids. Concerning this clonotype: What it recognizes is unknown. The junction differs from germline at one of its ends, possibly a read error.

RNA transcripts yielded amplified TCR beta CDR3 regions. Researchers ran a first-round RT-PCR on the TCR CDR3 using the HTBI primer set. Each CDR3 protein gets one entry after TCRdb re-called the multiplex PCR reads with MiXCR. The sample lists about 840,000 distinct CDR3 sequences; 35% to 45% were seen once. The sequenced sample was blood. The origin of this receptor is a young man with Graves' hyperthyroidism. The rearrangement uses TRBV7-2 and TRBJ2-7, with 8 bases that match TRBD2. The CDR3: CASSERLASSSYEQCF. The CDR3 bases are TGTGCCAGCAGCGAGCGACTAGCGAGCAGCTCCTACGAGCAGTGCTTC. Filled out from reference TRBV7-2 and TRBJ2-7, the complete variable domain reads GAGVSQSPSNKVTEKGKDVELRCDPISGHTALYWYRQSLGQGLEFLIYFQGNSAPDKSGLPSDRFSAERTGGSVSTLTIQRTQQEDSAVYLCASSERLASSSYEQCFGPGTRLTVT.